This T cell receptor beta chain was sequenced during a study of cytomegalovirus exposure and HLA in healthy donors. Germline values: CDR1 SEHNR, CDR2 FQNEAQ (reference sequence). The CDR3 runs to 13 residues. Of note for this clone: Mismatch with germline at one junction end may stem from a read error.

Amplification used 60 Vbeta primers and 13 Jbeta primers. This table comes from immunoSEQ multiplex PCR, and its TCRdb copy is limited to in-frame clones, with some not included. The sample holds 90,000 to 120,000 clones; roughly 87% are singletons and the top ten take about 2.5%. This chain uses TRBV7-9 with TRBJ2-1; perhaps TRBD2 as D (7 bases). The sequence was collected from a man younger than 45 in good health and CMV-seropositive. The source material was PBMCs. In DNA, the CDR3 is TGTGCCGGAGGGGGGGGGTCCTTCAATGAGCAGTTCTTC. This codes for CAGGGGSFNEQFF.